This TCR beta chain was captured by sequencing in a study of blood T cells in healthy people across ages. Study findings and constraints: Strong correlation was found linking TCR beta diversity to naive T cell percentage. Unsorted PBMC input precluded a conclusive naive versus antigen-experienced comparison.

Isolation recovered at least 6.5 million PBMCs from every sample. Only one count was recorded for this clonotype. Its target is unknown. The CDR3 is made up of 14 amino acids. Germline CDR1 MDHEN, CDR2 SYDVKM. The authors ran a second PCR of roughly 6 to 12 cycles using a sample-barcoded 5' primer and a J-beta primer mix. TCRdb re-derived calls from the 5' RACE reads in MiXCR, one entry per CDR3 protein. In the table there are over 1,500,000 distinct CDR3 sequences, roughly 49% of which are singletons. Input material: blood. This receptor was taken from a woman between 40 and 50 years old in good health. The chain couples TRBV28 to TRBJ2-7; TRBD2 agrees at 8 bases. The better agreement between TRBJ2-5 and the DNA end casts doubt on the J call. As DNA, the CDR3 is TGTGCCAGCAGTGGTGACGGGAGGGGGGAGACCCAGTACTTC. Its translation is CASSGDGRGETQYF.